This T cell receptor beta chain was captured by sequencing in a study of T-cell reconstitution after alpha-beta-depleted transplantation in children. During its preparation, the TCRbeta library received unique molecular identifiers. TCRdb ran MiXCR on the PCR reads and lists one entry per CDR3 protein. The sample carries about 540,000 distinct CDR3 sequences, around 16% recorded once. With 6 bases clipped from V and 2 bases from J, the junction kept 6 bases outside the gene matches. Germline CDR1 reads SEHNR; CDR2 reads FQNEAQ (reference sequence). This CDR3 is built from 14 residues. This clonotype turned up a few times. This may arise from a read error, as a much more abundant clone is one base away.

The specimen was PBMCs from the stem cell graft donor, collected from the stem cell graft. This TCR derives from a human donor who donated a stem cell graft to a child with acute lymphoblastic leukemia. This chain connects TRBV7-9 to TRBJ2-7; TRBD1 matches 8 bases. In DNA, the CDR3 is TGTGCCAGCAGTTTGGGACAGGACCCCTACGAGCAGTACTTC. It is translated as CASSLGQDPYEQYF.